This T cell receptor (beta chain) was documented in a study of blood T cell repertoires in COVID-19. The assay was immunoSEQ multiplex PCR, and TCRdb's table has in-frame clones only and misses some. The data contain some 120,000 clones, under 95% of them seen just once; the ten biggest clones take up 4% to 5%. Germline CDR1 and CDR2: SGHAT and FQNNGV. V was shortened by 0 bases and J by 0 bases, with 7 bases between the two germline ends. There are 15 residues in the CDR3. Seattle-derived patients entered the study during active infection and were followed longitudinally. V usage is TRBV11-2 and J usage is TRBJ2-3, with D unclear. The receptor was isolated from a man in his 60s with COVID-19, enrolled during active disease. Sequences were obtained from peripheral blood. CDR3 loop: CASSLDIRSTDTQYF. The CDR3 coding sequence is TGTGCCAGCAGCTTAGATATCAGAAGCACAGATACGCAGTATTTT.